The next 22 T cell receptor beta chains were all read from a single sample in a study of cytomegalovirus exposure and HLA in healthy donors. 60 Vbeta and 13 Jbeta primers were used in PCR. The assay was immunoSEQ multiplex PCR, and TCRdb's table has in-frame clones only and misses some. Among around 140,000 clones, approximately 79% were seen once, and the ten largest hold about 3.9%. Source material: PBMCs. These receptors were taken from a man aged 50 to 60 in good health and CMV-seropositive.

The J gene is TRBJ1-2, the V gene TRBV6-1; D is perhaps TRBD1 (6 bases). CDR1 and CDR2 from the germline V gene are MNHNS and SASEGT. Trimming pared 2 bases from V and 0 bases from J, leaving 13 bases between. The CDR3 spans 16 residues. The CDR3 loop reads CASSERTDQTNYGYTF. The CDR3 nucleotides are TGTGCCAGCAGTGAAAGGACAGACCAAACTAACTATGGCTACACCTTC.

The CDR3 DNA reads as TGTGCCAGTAGGTGGGGGGGGACTGCTTCTGGGGCCAACGTCCTGACTTTC. It translates to CASRWGGTASGANVLTF. The chain links TRBV19 to TRBJ2-6; 7 bases fit TRBD2. Germline CDR1 LNHDA, CDR2 SQIVND (reference sequence). The length of the CDR3 is 17 residues. Trimming took 6 bases from V and 1 from J; bases not matched to a gene: 9. Full variable domain (outside the CDR3, taken from reference TRBV19 and TRBJ2-6): DGGITQSPKYLFRKEGQNVTLSCEQNLNHDAMYWYRQDPGQGLRLIYYSQIVNDFQKGDIAEGYSVSREKKESFPLTVTSAQKNPTAFYLCASRWGGTASGANVLTFGAGSRLTVL.

The sample holds one count of this clone. DNA for the CDR3: TGTGCCAGCAGCCCGAGGACACCCAACACTGAAGCTTTCTTT. Translating gives CASSPRTPNTEAFF. The rearrangement joins TRBV13 to TRBJ1-1, with D perhaps TRBD1 (5 bases). CDR1 PRHDT and CDR2 FYEKMQ come from the germline V gene (reference sequence). This CDR3 is built from 14 residues. The V and J ends lost 5 bases and 2 bases respectively, with 12 bases between them.

This clone has just a few counts. The V gene is TRBV7-2, the J gene TRBJ1-1, with a weak D call TRBD1 (6 bases). Germline-derived CDR1 and CDR2 are SGHTA and FQGNSA. The CDR3 extends over 16 amino acids. Trimming took 2 bases from V and 5 from J, leaving 18 bases between them. The chain's CDR3 is CASSLRPRGGPTEAFF. CDR3 DNA: TGTGCCAGCAGCTTACGACCTCGAGGGGGACCTACTGAAGCTTTCTTT.

This rearrangement joins TRBV7-9 to TRBJ2-1, with 8 bases aligning to TRBD1. Germline V CDR1 and CDR2: SEHNR, FQNEAQ (reference sequence). The junction had 15 bases not matched to a gene; V was cut back by 4 bases and J by 4 bases. The CDR3 has 18 amino acids. The CDR3 coding sequence is TGTGCCAGCAGCTCGTACTCCACTAAACAGGGGGGTTACAATGAGCAGTTCTTC. Its protein product is CASSSYSTKQGGYNEQFF. Together with reference TRBV7-9 and TRBJ2-1, the CDR3 gives the full variable domain: DTGVSQNPRHKITKRGQNVTFRCDPISEHNRLYWYRQTLGQGPEFLTYFQNEAQLEKSRLLSDRFSAERPKGSFSTLEIQRTEQGDSAMYLCASSSYSTKQGGYNEQFFGPGTRLTVL.

The chain uses TRBV11-2 and TRBJ2-1; D may be TRBD1 (5 bases). CDR3 length: 14 amino acids. Between the trimmed V and J ends, which lost 2 bases and 15 bases, there was a span of 20 bases. Germline CDR1 and CDR2: SGHAT and FQNNGV. CDR3 in DNA: TGTGCCAGCAGCTTACTCTCCCTAAGAACCCAGGGGTTCTTC. Amino acids: CASSLLSLRTQGFF.

This clone was counted between two and nine times. The chain is built from TRBV14 and TRBJ2-5; D is unclear. CDR1 SGHDN and CDR2 FVKESK come from the germline V gene. This CDR3 spans 17 amino acids. Trimming took 0 bases from V and 0 from J, leaving 14 bases between them. The CDR3 loop reads CASSQESTLLYQETQYF. The CDR3 DNA follows: TGTGCCAGCAGCCAAGAGTCGACACTTTTGTACCAAGAGACCCAGTACTTC.

The chain uses TRBV27 and TRBJ2-3, with D maybe TRBD2 (6 bases). The CDR3 spans 15 residues. Germline V lookup: CDR1 MNHEY, CDR2 SMNVEV (reference sequence). Trimming pared 9 bases from V and 1 base from J, leaving 17 bases between. The CDR3 sequence: CASEGRERGTDTQYF. The CDR3 DNA reads as TGTGCCAGTGAGGGAAGGGAGCGGGGCACAGATACGCAGTATTTT.

This clone was observed a handful of times. The rearrangement links TRBV6-6 to TRBJ2-7; 10 bases are a match to TRBD1. The germline gives CDR1 MNHNY, CDR2 SVGAGI (reference sequence). After removal of 2 bases from V and 4 bases from J, the junction contained 5 bases not matched to a gene. The CDR3 consists of 15 residues. CDR3 sequence: CASSYKGTGDYEQYF. The CDR3 nucleotides read TGTGCCAGCAGTTACAAGGGGACAGGGGATTACGAGCAGTACTTC.

This clone was seen a few times. V usage is TRBV5-4 and J usage is TRBJ2-3; the D gene is possibly TRBD2 (5 bases). V gave up 4 bases and J gave up 3 bases, with 15 bases separating them. This CDR3 is built from 15 residues. Germline lookup yields CDR1 SGHNT and CDR2 YYREEE (reference sequence). CDR3 region: CASSRPGIPTDTQYF. The CDR3 DNA reads TGTGCCAGCAGCAGACCCGGGATTCCGACAGATACGCAGTATTTT. Based on the CDR3 plus reference TRBV5-4 and TRBJ2-3, the full variable domain is ETGVTQSPTHLIKTRGQQVTLRCSSQSGHNTVSWYQQALGQGPQFIFQYYREEENGRGNFPPRFSGLQFPNYSSELNVNALELDDSALYLCASSRPGIPTDTQYFGPGTRLTVL.

The chain links TRBV4-1 to TRBJ1-5, with 8 bases fitting TRBD1. The junction had 14 bases not matched to a gene; V was cut back by 4 bases and J by 0 bases. Looked up from germline, CDR1 is MGHRA and CDR2 is YSYEKL. The CDR3 is made up of 19 amino acids. The CDR3 nucleotides read TGCGCCAGCAGCCCATCGCGGGACAGGCCTGAAGGTAGCAATCAGCCCCAGCATTTT. Residues: CASSPSRDRPEGSNQPQHF.

This rearrangement joins TRBV12-5 to TRBJ2-2; D is uncertain. CDR3 size: 12 residues. Germline assignment: CDR1 LGHNT and CDR2 FRNRAP. Trimming pared 5 bases from V and 3 bases from J, leaving 4 bases between. The CDR3 reads CASGQYTGELFF. The CDR3 nucleotides read TGTGCTAGTGGTCAGTACACCGGGGAGCTGTTTTTT.

The chain combines TRBV19 with TRBJ1-1; TRBD1 might be the D (5 bases). The CDR3 spans 13 residues. V lost 0 bases and J lost 6, with 8 bases in between. The germline CDR1 and CDR2 sequences are LNHDA and SQIVND (reference sequence). This chain's CDR3 is CASSIDLTAEAFF. The CDR3, as DNA: TGTGCCAGTAGTATAGACTTGACAGCTGAAGCTTTCTTT. Combining the CDR3 with reference TRBV19 and TRBJ1-1 gives the whole variable domain DGGITQSPKYLFRKEGQNVTLSCEQNLNHDAMYWYRQDPGQGLRLIYYSQIVNDFQKGDIAEGYSVSREKKESFPLTVTSAQKNPTAFYLCASSIDLTAEAFFGQGTRLTVV.

The chain uses TRBV9 and TRBJ1-2; D is undetermined. The germline V gene encodes CDR1 SGDLS and CDR2 YYNGEE. The CDR3 runs to 12 residues. V lost 4 bases to trimming and J lost 5 bases, with 9 bases between them. The CDR3 DNA reads as TGTGCCAGCAGCACCGACTGGTATGGCTACACCTTC. The encoded protein is CASSTDWYGYTF.

V and J are TRBV27 and TRBJ2-1; 14 bases are a match to TRBD2. This CDR3 is 15 amino acids long. Germline CDR1 reads MNHEY; CDR2 reads SMNVEV (reference sequence). J gave up 6 bases and V 3 bases, and 1 base lay outside the gene matches. The CDR3 region has the DNA TGTGCCAGCAGTTTTGGGACTAGCGGGAGCAATGAGCAGTTCTTC. Translating gives CASSFGTSGSNEQFF.

The chain uses TRBV6-6 and TRBJ1-2, with unresolved D. V was shortened by 5 bases and J by 8 bases, with 9 bases between the two germline ends. Germline-derived CDR1 and CDR2 are MNHNY and SVGAGI (reference sequence). This CDR3 is 11 amino acids long. The CDR3, as DNA: TGTGCCAGCAGTCTCGGAGGGGGCTACACCTTC. Amino acids: CASSLGGGYTF.

This clone was recorded a few times. The V and J genes are TRBV6-1 and TRBJ2-6, with no clear D. The CDR3 spans 14 residues. CDR1 MNHNS and CDR2 SASEGT come from the germline V gene. Trimming removed 4 bases at V and 4 bases at J, with 8 bases between. The CDR3 reads CASSAPSGANVLTF. The CDR3 nucleotides read TGTGCCAGCAGTGCCCCATCAGGGGCCAACGTCCTGACTTTC.

The V and J genes are TRBV5-1 and TRBJ2-2; 9 bases fit TRBD2. CDR1 is SGHRS, CDR2 YFSETQ, per germline. V dropped 4 bases and J dropped 1; count of bases not matched to a gene: 2. This CDR3 is 15 amino acids long. In DNA form, the CDR3 reads TGCGCCAGCAGCCTACTAGCGGGGAACACCGGGGAGCTGTTTTTT. It is translated as CASSLLAGNTGELFF.

This clone was seen a single time. The chain recombines TRBV10-3 with TRBJ2-1; D perhaps matches TRBD2 (6 bases). Per germline, CDR1 ENHRY and CDR2 SYGVKD. Trimming removed 3 bases from V and 7 bases from J, with 10 bases in between. CDR3 size: 13 residues. The DNA for the CDR3 is TGTGCCATCAGTGAATCGGGGGTAAATGAGCAGTTCTTC. It encodes CAISESGVNEQFF.

The chain is built from TRBV11-2 and TRBJ1-6, with D unresolved. V was shortened by 0 bases and J by 8 bases, with 11 bases between the two germline ends. The germline gives CDR1 SGHAT, CDR2 FQNNGV. The CDR3 is 15 amino acids. CDR3 coding DNA: TGTGCCAGCAGCTTAGAATCAGGTAGTGATTCACCCCTCCACTTT. Residues: CASSLESGSDSPLHF.

In this sample, this clone turned up once. V and J are TRBV7-9 and TRBJ2-5; the match to TRBD2 covers 7 bases. The CDR3 extends over 15 amino acids. Germline values: CDR1 SEHNR, CDR2 FQNEAQ (reference sequence). The V segment lost 2 bases and the J segment 1 base; nucleotides outside the gene matches: 4. DNA for the CDR3: TGTGCCAGCAGCTTACCCCCTAGCGGCCAAGAGACCCAGTACTTC. Translation gives CASSLPPSGQETQYF.

The chain employs TRBV7-2 and TRBJ1-5; D ambiguous. CDR3 length: 13 amino acids. V gave up 3 bases and J gave up 0 bases, with 3 bases separating them. Germline V gene sequence: CDR1 SGHTA, CDR2 FQGNSA. In DNA, the CDR3 is TGTGCCAGCAGCTTCCATAGCAATCAGCCCCAGCATTTT. Translating it yields CASSFHSNQPQHF.